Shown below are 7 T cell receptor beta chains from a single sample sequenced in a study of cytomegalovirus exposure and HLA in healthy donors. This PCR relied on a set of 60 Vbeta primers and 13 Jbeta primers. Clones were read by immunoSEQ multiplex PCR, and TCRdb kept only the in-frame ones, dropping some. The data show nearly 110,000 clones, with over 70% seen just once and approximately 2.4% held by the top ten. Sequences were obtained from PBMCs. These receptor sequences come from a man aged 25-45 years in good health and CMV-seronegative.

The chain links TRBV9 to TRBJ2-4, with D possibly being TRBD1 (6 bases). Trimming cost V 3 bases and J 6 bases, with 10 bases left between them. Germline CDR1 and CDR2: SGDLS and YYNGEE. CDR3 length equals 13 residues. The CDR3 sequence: CASSGIQGNIQYF. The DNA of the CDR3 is TGTGCCAGCAGCGGAATACAGGGAAACATTCAGTACTTC.

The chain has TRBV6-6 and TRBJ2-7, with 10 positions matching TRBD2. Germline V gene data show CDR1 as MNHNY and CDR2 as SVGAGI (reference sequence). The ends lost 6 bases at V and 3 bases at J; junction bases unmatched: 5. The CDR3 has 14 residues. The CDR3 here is CASRASGSLYEQYF. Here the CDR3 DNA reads TGTGCCAGCAGGGCTAGCGGGAGCCTCTACGAGCAGTACTTC.

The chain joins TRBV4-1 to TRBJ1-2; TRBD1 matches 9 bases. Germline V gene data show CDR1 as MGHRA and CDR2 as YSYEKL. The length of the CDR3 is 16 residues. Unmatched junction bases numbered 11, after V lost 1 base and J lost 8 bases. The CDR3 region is CASSQGPRGQGWGYTF. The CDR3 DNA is TGCGCCAGCAGCCAAGGCCCCAGGGGACAGGGTTGGGGCTACACCTTC.

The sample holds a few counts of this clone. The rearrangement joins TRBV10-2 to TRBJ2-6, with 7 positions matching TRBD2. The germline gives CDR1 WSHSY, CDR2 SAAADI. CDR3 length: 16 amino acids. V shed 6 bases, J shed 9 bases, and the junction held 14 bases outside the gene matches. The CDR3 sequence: CASSGRGTNEVNVLTF. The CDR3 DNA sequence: TGCGCCAGCAGCGGTCGGGGGACTAATGAGGTCAACGTCCTGACTTTC.

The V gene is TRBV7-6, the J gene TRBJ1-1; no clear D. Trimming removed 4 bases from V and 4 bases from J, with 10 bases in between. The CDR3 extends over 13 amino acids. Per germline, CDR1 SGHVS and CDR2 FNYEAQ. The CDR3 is CASSWSASTEAFF. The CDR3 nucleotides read TGTGCCAGCAGCTGGTCAGCGAGCACTGAAGCTTTCTTT.

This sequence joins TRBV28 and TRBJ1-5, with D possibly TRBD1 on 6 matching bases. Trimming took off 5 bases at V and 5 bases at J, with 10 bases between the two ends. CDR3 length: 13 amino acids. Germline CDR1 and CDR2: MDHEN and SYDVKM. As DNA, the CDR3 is TGTGCCAGCAGTCAACAGGGATATCAGCCCCAGCATTTT. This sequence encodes CASSQQGYQPQHF.

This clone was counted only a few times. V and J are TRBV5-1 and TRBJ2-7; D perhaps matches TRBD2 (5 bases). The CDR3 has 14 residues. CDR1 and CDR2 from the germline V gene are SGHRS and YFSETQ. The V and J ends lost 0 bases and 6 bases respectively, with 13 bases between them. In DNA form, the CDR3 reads TGCGCCAGCAGCTTGGAACTCACTAGTTCCGAGCAGTACTTC. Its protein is CASSLELTSSEQYF. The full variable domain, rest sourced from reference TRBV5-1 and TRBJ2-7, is KAGVTQTPRYLIKTRGQQVTLSCSPISGHRSVSWYQQTPGQGLQFLFEYFSETQRNKGNFPGRFSGRQFSNSRSEMNVSTLELGDSALYLCASSLELTSSEQYFGPGTRLTVT.